This T cell receptor (beta chain) was identified in a study of regulatory T cells in long-lasting Graves disease. The CDR3 extends over 13 amino acids. Germline values: CDR1 SGHVS, CDR2 FQNEAQ. The germline V and J ends were trimmed by 5 bases and 5 bases, with 12 bases remaining between them. According to the study, TCR beta libraries were built with iRepertoire HTBI primers and CDR3-region Arm-PCR. MiXCR, run by TCRdb on the multiplex PCR reads, gives a single entry per CDR3 protein. The data show more than 300,000 distinct CDR3 sequences, with 23% seen just once and approximately 30% held by the top ten. The time point: persistent/refractory GD, antithyroid drugs over 5 years with positive TRAb. RNA extracted from PBMCs served as the sequencing template. An endocrinology department in Xi'an, China, recruited the patients. This clonotype showed up many times.

The chain is built from TRBV7-8 and TRBJ2-5; D remains ambiguous. The sequences come from peripheral blood mononuclear cells (PBMCs), collected when the disease was refractory, from a patient treated with antithyroid drugs. The sequence was obtained from a middle-aged woman with Graves disease. DNA for the CDR3: TGTGCCAGCAGCCCTGGGCCTGGTGAGACCCAGTACTTC. Translated, it gives CASSPGPGETQYF.